This is a list of T cell receptor beta chains from one sample in a study of blood T cell repertoires in COVID-19. Data came from immunoSEQ multiplex PCR; TCRdb stores just in-frame clones and leaves some out. This table has 150,000 to 200,000 clones, roughly 80% appearing once. The sample was PBMCs or T cells enriched from blood (not recorded which). Every receptor here comes from a man in his 60s who had been exposed to COVID-19. Each CDR3 is given with its conserved first and last residue. Each record gives: D gene, clone size, V gene, J gene, CDR3 protein, CDR3 DNA. The D gene is left open where the match is weak. Clone size is given for some rows only: seen once, a few or many times, or a class if the clone is expanded.

d_gene: -; abundance: -; v_gene: TRBV5-4; j_gene: TRBJ2-3; CDR3aa: CASSSLGQANTDTQYF; CDR3nt: TGTGCCAGCAGCTCGTTAGGACAAGCCAACACAGATACGCAGTATTTT
d_gene: -; abundance: -; v_gene: TRBV4-3; j_gene: TRBJ1-2; CDR3aa: CASSQDQTKAGGYTF; CDR3nt: TGCGCCAGCAGCCAAGATCAAACAAAAGCGGGGGGCTACACCTTC
d_gene: -; abundance: -; v_gene: TRBV5-1; j_gene: TRBJ1-6; CDR3aa: CASRPNTGSNNSPLHF; CDR3nt: TGCGCCAGCAGACCGAATACAGGGTCGAATAATTCACCCCTCCACTTT
d_gene: TRBD1; abundance: -; v_gene: TRBV9; j_gene: TRBJ2-7; CDR3aa: CASSVGQGSPQYF; CDR3nt: TGTGCCAGCAGCGTTGGACAGGGTTCTCCACAGTACTTC
d_gene: -; abundance: -; v_gene: TRBV27; j_gene: TRBJ1-5; CDR3aa: CASSLSRGNQPQHF; CDR3nt: TGTGCCAGCAGTTTATCTCGTGGCAATCAGCCCCAGCATTTT
d_gene: TRBD2; abundance: -; v_gene: TRBV19; j_gene: TRBJ2-1; CDR3aa: CASEREGGSDEQFF; CDR3nt: TGTGCGTCCGAGCGGGAGGGAGGGAGCGATGAGCAGTTCTTC
d_gene: -; abundance: few; v_gene: TRBV10-1; j_gene: TRBJ1-6; CDR3aa: CASSAGNNSPLHF; CDR3nt: TGCGCCAGCAGTGCAGGGAATAATTCACCCCTCCACTTT
d_gene: -; abundance: once; v_gene: TRBV30; j_gene: TRBJ2-3; CDR3aa: CAWANPDTQYF; CDR3nt: TGTGCCTGGGCAAATCCAGATACGCAGTATTTT
d_gene: -; abundance: once; v_gene: TRBV9; j_gene: TRBJ1-2; CDR3aa: CASSVGQFNYGYTF; CDR3nt: TGTGCCAGCAGCGTAGGTCAGTTTAACTATGGCTACACCTTC
d_gene: -; abundance: -; v_gene: TRBV27; j_gene: TRBJ2-5; CDR3aa: CASSSPGKETQYF; CDR3nt: TGTGCCAGCAGTTCTCCAGGGAAAGAGACCCAGTACTTC
d_gene: TRBD2; abundance: -; v_gene: TRBV19; j_gene: TRBJ2-7; CDR3aa: CASSSGGPSYEQYF; CDR3nt: TGTGCCAGTAGTAGCGGGGGACCTTCCTACGAGCAGTACTTC
d_gene: -; abundance: -; v_gene: TRBV30; j_gene: TRBJ1-6; CDR3aa: CACSGHDNSPLHF; CDR3nt: TGTGCCTGTTCGGGACATGACAATTCACCCCTCCACTTT
d_gene: TRBD1; abundance: -; v_gene: TRBV7-9; j_gene: TRBJ2-5; CDR3aa: CASSLGEGTGGETQYF; CDR3nt: TGTGCCAGCAGCTTAGGAGAAGGGACAGGTGGGGAGACCCAGTACTTC
d_gene: TRBD1; abundance: -; v_gene: TRBV9; j_gene: TRBJ2-3; CDR3aa: CASSVERGTGRDTQYF; CDR3nt: TGTGCCAGCAGCGTAGAGCGCGGGACAGGGAGGGATACGCAGTATTTT
d_gene: -; abundance: few; v_gene: TRBV7-9; j_gene: TRBJ2-5; CDR3aa: CASSPRRGLAQETQYF; CDR3nt: TGTGCCAGCAGTCCCCGGCGGGGCTTGGCCCAAGAGACCCAGTACTTC
d_gene: TRBD1; abundance: -; v_gene: TRBV23-1; j_gene: TRBJ1-5; CDR3aa: CASSQDRGGSNQPQHF; CDR3nt: TGCGCCAGCAGTCAGGACAGGGGTGGGAGCAATCAGCCCCAGCATTTT
d_gene: -; abundance: -; v_gene: TRBV6-1; j_gene: TRBJ1-5; CDR3aa: CASSEGDIHSNQPQHF; CDR3nt: TGTGCCAGCAGTGAAGGGGACATCCATAGCAATCAGCCCCAGCATTTT
d_gene: TRBD2; abundance: -; v_gene: TRBV7-2; j_gene: TRBJ2-3; CDR3aa: CASSLGAGARADTQYF; CDR3nt: TGTGCCAGCAGCTTGGGAGCGGGAGCCCGGGCAGATACGCAGTATTTT
d_gene: TRBD2; abundance: -; v_gene: TRBV27; j_gene: TRBJ2-1; CDR3aa: CASSTPSGRSGNEQFF; CDR3nt: TGTGCCAGCAGTACCCCTAGCGGGAGGTCTGGCAATGAGCAGTTCTTC
d_gene: TRBD1; abundance: -; v_gene: TRBV19; j_gene: TRBJ1-2; CDR3aa: CASSTGTANYGYTF; CDR3nt: TGTGCCAGTAGTACGGGGACAGCTAACTATGGCTACACCTTC
d_gene: -; abundance: -; v_gene: TRBV9; j_gene: TRBJ1-2; CDR3aa: CASGGGGYGYTF; CDR3nt: TGTGCCAGCGGCGGAGGGGGCTATGGCTACACCTTC
d_gene: TRBD2; abundance: -; v_gene: TRBV4-2; j_gene: TRBJ2-2; CDR3aa: CASSQGLAGGGTGELFF; CDR3nt: TGTGCCAGCAGCCAGGGACTAGCGGGAGGGGGCACCGGGGAGCTGTTTTTT
d_gene: -; abundance: -; v_gene: TRBV30; j_gene: TRBJ1-4; CDR3aa: CALKQGRNEKLFF; CDR3nt: TGTGCCTTAAAACAGGGACGTAATGAAAAACTGTTTTTT
d_gene: TRBD1; abundance: -; v_gene: TRBV11-2; j_gene: TRBJ1-3; CDR3aa: CASSLDARGRLNTIYF; CDR3nt: TGTGCCAGCAGCTTAGATGCCAGGGGGCGTTTAAACACCATATATTTT
d_gene: -; abundance: -; v_gene: TRBV7-2; j_gene: TRBJ1-1; CDR3aa: CASSLEGQLNTEAFF; CDR3nt: TGTGCCAGCAGCTTGGAAGGACAGTTGAACACTGAAGCTTTCTTT
d_gene: -; abundance: once; v_gene: TRBV7-3; j_gene: TRBJ1-5; CDR3aa: CASSLTSGVGQPQHF; CDR3nt: TGTGCCAGCAGCTTAACGTCAGGGGTCGGCCAGCCCCAGCATTTT